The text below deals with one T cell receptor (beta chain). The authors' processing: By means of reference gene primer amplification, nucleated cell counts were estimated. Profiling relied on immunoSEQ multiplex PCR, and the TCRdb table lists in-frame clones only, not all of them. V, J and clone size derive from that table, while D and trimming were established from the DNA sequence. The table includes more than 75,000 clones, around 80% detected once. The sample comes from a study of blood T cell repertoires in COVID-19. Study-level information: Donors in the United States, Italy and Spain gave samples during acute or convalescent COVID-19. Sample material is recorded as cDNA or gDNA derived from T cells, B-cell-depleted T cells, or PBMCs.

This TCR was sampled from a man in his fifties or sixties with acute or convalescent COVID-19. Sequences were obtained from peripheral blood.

The CDR3 DNA reads TGTGCCACCATGGTTAGGGAGGGACCTTATAGCAATCAGCCCCAGCATTTT. Its translation is CATMVREGPYSNQPQHF. The chain employs TRBV24-1 and TRBJ1-5; the D gene is possibly TRBD1 (5 bases). Trimming pared 8 bases from V and 0 bases from J, leaving 19 bases between. The CDR3 spans 17 residues. Germline loops: CDR1 KGHDR, CDR2 SFDVKD.